This T cell receptor (beta chain) is from a study of blood T cell repertoires in COVID-19. For the study at large: The study drew acute and convalescent COVID-19 samples from the United States, Italy and Spain. PBMCs, B-cell-depleted T cells, or T cells provided the cDNA or gDNA that made up the material.

There are a few counts of this clone. Per the germline V gene, CDR1 is LGHDT and CDR2 is YNNKEL (reference sequence). The CDR3 length is 17 residues. V was trimmed by 4 bases and J by 3 bases, leaving 18 bases between them. Only in-frame clones appear in the TCRdb table, and some are missing; sequencing was by immunoSEQ multiplex PCR. The profile shows 200,000 to 300,000 clones, roughly 80% of them singletons. This chain connects TRBV3-1 (or the pseudogene TRBV3-2) to TRBJ1-4; TRBD1 is a possible D gene (6 bases). The clonotype comes from a woman older than 75 with acute or convalescent COVID-19. Sequenced material: peripheral blood. CDR3 loop: CASSPPALRTANEKLFF. The CDR3 bases are TGTGCCAGCAGCCCACCGGCCCTAAGGACAGCTAATGAAAAACTGTTTTTT.